This T cell receptor beta chain was observed in a study of cytomegalovirus exposure and HLA in healthy donors. Study-level points and caveats: It was assumed in the presence/absence analyses that sequencing depth was roughly uniform across donors. When analyzed later, a missense DCLRE1C variant was found to be linked to TCR beta V- and J-gene trimming. Per published reports, the classifier diagnosed cytomegalovirus status with high specificity and sensitivity.

The sample holds a few counts of this clone. Its specificity is unknown. V gave up 7 bases and J gave up 6 bases; unmatched junction bases: 7. CDR3 size: 13 residues. The germline V gene has CDR1 MNHEY and CDR2 SVGAGI. The PCR was carried out with 60 Vbeta primers and 13 Jbeta primers. The protocol was immunoSEQ multiplex PCR, while the TCRdb copy is restricted to in-frame clones and leaves out a portion. Altogether approximately 89,000 clones are present, roughly 85% being singletons, with the ten largest covering about 7%. The chain carries TRBV6-5 and TRBJ2-7; TRBD2 matches 9 bases. The source is a man aged 40-55 years in good health and CMV-seropositive. Sequenced: PBMCs. CDR3 sequence reads: CASKVAGASEQYF. CDR3 in DNA: TGTGCCAGCAAAGTAGCGGGAGCATCCGAGCAGTACTTC.